What follows are 9 T cell receptor beta chains derived from one specimen sequenced in a study of blood T cells in healthy people across ages (dated by TCRdb to between 2014 and 2017). Libraries came from 5' RACE. Reads for this sample came from an Illumina HiSeq 2500. The second PCR ran for roughly 7 to 11 cycles and used a J-beta primer mix along with a sample-barcoded 5' primer. TCRdb applied fastp at Q25 and MiXCR to the public reads, then kept only in-frame beta chains. Each record represents a unique CDR3 protein, reported with the most common genes and DNA among its rows. The sample has over 1.5 million distinct CDR3 sequences on record, 49% of them singletons. Approximately 2.1% of the sample lies in the top ten. The sample taken for sequencing was blood. These receptors originate from a woman aged 40 to 49 in good health.

The chain joins TRBV4-1 to TRBJ1-2, with D tentatively TRBD1 (5 bases). CDR3 length equals 15 residues. Trimming shortened V by 1 base and J by 6 bases, and 15 bases separated the two germline ends. Germline V gives CDR1 MGHRA, CDR2 YSYEKL. CDR3 coding DNA: TGCGCCAGCAGCCAAGGGGGCGGACTTCCGGATGGCTACACCTTC. Protein product: CASSQGGGLPDGYTF.

The genes are TRBV20-1 and TRBJ1-1, with TRBD1 as a possible D gene (5 bases). The CDR3 is 16 residues long. Germline assignment: CDR1 DFQATT and CDR2 SNEGSKA (reference sequence). Trimming stripped 0 bases from V and 3 bases from J, with 17 bases between. The CDR3 coding sequence is TGCAGTGCTAGAGATCGGGACCGTACTCCGGACACTGAAGCTTTCTTT. Protein: CSARDRDRTPDTEAFF.

Only a few counts were recorded for this clonotype. V usage is TRBV5-6 and J usage is TRBJ2-5, with TRBD2 matching over 7 bases. The CDR3 is 14 residues long. From germline, CDR1 is SGHDT and CDR2 YYEEEE. The ends lost 3 bases at V and 5 bases at J; junction bases unmatched: 7. The CDR3 spells CASSSGTIWETQYF. The CDR3 nucleotides read TGTGCCAGCAGCTCCGGGACTATTTGGGAGACCCAGTACTTC.

This clonotype appeared a single time. This rearrangement joins TRBV27 to TRBJ2-2; a weak D match, TRBD1 (5 bases). Germline assignment: CDR1 MNHEY and CDR2 SMNVEV (reference sequence). The CDR3 is 14 amino acids. The ends were cut back, 5 bases at V and 5 bases at J, with 12 bases in the middle. The CDR3 sequence is CASSPARGTGELFF. The CDR3 nucleotides are TGTGCCAGCAGTCCGGCTAGGGGTACCGGGGAGCTGTTTTTT.

This clonotype was found a few times. This chain connects TRBV5-1 to TRBJ1-1, with D uncertain. Germline values: CDR1 SGHRS, CDR2 YFSETQ. There are 13 residues in the CDR3. Trimming removed 0 bases from V and 3 bases from J, with 6 bases in between. The CDR3 loop reads CASSLGPYTEAFF. Written as DNA, the CDR3 is TGCGCCAGCAGCTTGGGACCGTACACTGAAGCTTTCTTT. The full variable domain, rest sourced from reference TRBV5-1 and TRBJ1-1, is KAGVTQTPRYLIKTRGQQVTLSCSPISGHRSVSWYQQTPGQGLQFLFEYFSETQRNKGNFPGRFSGRQFSNSRSEMNVSTLELGDSALYLCASSLGPYTEAFFGQGTRLTVV.

This clonotype was detected many times. The chain couples TRBV7-9 to TRBJ2-4; D not resolved. V lost 0 bases to trimming and J lost 13 bases, with 13 bases between them. CDR1 SEHNR and CDR2 FQNEAQ come from the germline V gene (reference sequence). The CDR3 runs to 13 residues. CDR3 nucleotides: TGTGCCAGCAGCTTAGCGTCGGATAGTCTACAGTACTTC. Its translation is CASSLASDSLQYF.

This chain connects TRBV6-1 to TRBJ2-5, with 7 positions matching TRBD1. The CDR3 runs 14 residues. In germline, CDR1 is MNHNS, CDR2 SASEGT. Trimming cost V 6 bases and J 2 bases; bases outside gene matches: 6. The CDR3 here is CASRYWGQQETQYF. The CDR3 DNA is TGTGCCAGCAGATACTGGGGACAGCAAGAGACCCAGTACTTC.

This chain connects TRBV7-9 to TRBJ2-5; 7 nucleotides line up with TRBD2. J lost 3 bases, V lost 1 base, and 11 bases had no gene match. CDR1 is SEHNR and CDR2 is FQNEAQ in the germline V gene (reference sequence). There are 17 residues in the CDR3. The CDR3 loop reads CASSLEFLAESKETQYF. The CDR3 nucleotides are TGTGCCAGCAGCTTAGAATTTCTAGCGGAATCTAAAGAGACCCAGTACTTC. The whole variable domain, remainder taken from reference TRBV7-9 and TRBJ2-5, is DTGVSQNPRHKITKRGQNVTFRCDPISEHNRLYWYRQTLGQGPEFLTYFQNEAQLEKSRLLSDRFSAERPKGSFSTLEIQRTEQGDSAMYLCASSLEFLAESKETQYFGPGTRLLVL.

V gene TRBV12-5 combines with J gene TRBJ2-3; D is ambiguous. This CDR3 has 11 amino acids. Germline assignment: CDR1 LGHNT and CDR2 FRNRAP. Written as DNA, the CDR3 is TGTGCCTGTGGGAGCACAGATACGCAGTATTTT. Translation gives CACGSTDTQYF.